Following are 2 T cell receptor beta chains from one sample sequenced in a study of long-term antiretroviral therapy in people with HIV. Sequencing used immunoSEQ v3.0 at survey level. The method was immunoSEQ multiplex PCR; TCRdb's version includes in-frame clones alone and lacks a portion of them. The data contain about 24,000 clones, about 86% of them singletons. Sequences were derived from unsorted PBMCs, sampled at the start of antiretroviral therapy, before treatment. The source of these receptors is a young woman with HIV.

The chain uses TRBV7-3 and TRBJ1-1; D is possibly TRBD1 (5 bases). Germline values: CDR1 SGHTA, CDR2 FQGTGA. V was cut by 4 bases and J by 3 bases, with 9 bases left in between. The length of the CDR3 is 13 residues. This chain's CDR3 is CASSWGEDTEAFF. In nucleotides, the CDR3 is TGTGCCAGCAGCTGGGGGGAGGACACTGAAGCTTTCTTT.

The CDR3 DNA sequence: TGTGCCAGCAGCCAGACGGGAGGTGAGCAGTTCTTC. Amino acid sequence: CASSQTGGEQFF. The rearrangement links TRBV5-4 to TRBJ2-1; TRBD2 agrees at 7 bases. Germline CDR1 and CDR2: SGHNT and YYREEE (reference sequence). Trimming removed 4 bases from V and 9 bases from J; junction bases left unmatched: 4. The CDR3 runs 12 residues.